The sequence of this T cell receptor beta chain was determined in a study of cytomegalovirus exposure and HLA in healthy donors. Whole-study findings and limits: The study found most TCR sequences rare, yet found some public TCRs in many donors. In vitro, a few CMV-associated chains proved specific for CMV antigens. 150 or so TCR beta chains were listed as cytomegalovirus-associated.

This table comes from immunoSEQ multiplex PCR, and its TCRdb copy is limited to in-frame clones, with some not included. The sample yields around 150,000 clones, more than 75% seen once. Points on this clone: Its target is unknown.

V shed 3 bases and J shed 9 bases, with 12 bases lying between them. Germline V gene lookup returns CDR1 LNHDA and CDR2 SQIVND (reference sequence). This CDR3 has 13 residues. The source of this sequence is a man aged 18 to 35 in good health and CMV-seronegative. The chain is built from TRBV19 and TRBJ1-5, with D possibly matching TRBD1 (6 bases). Sequences were obtained from PBMCs. This CDR3 is CASSIQGQGPQHF. In DNA, the CDR3 is TGTGCCAGTAGTATTCAGGGGCAGGGGCCCCAGCATTTT.